These 30 T cell receptor beta chains came from one sample sequenced in a study of blood T cell repertoires in COVID-19. Sequenced by immunoSEQ multiplex PCR; TCRdb stores in-frame clones only, minus some. This table holds about 310,000 clones, around 87% found once. Sequencing used peripheral blood. These receptor sequences come from a woman aged 45-59 years who had recovered from COVID-19.

This rearrangement joins TRBV12-3 or TRBV12-4 to TRBJ1-2, with 10 bases aligning to TRBD1. The trim removed 10 bases at V and 8 bases at J, leaving 4 bases unmatched. This CDR3 has 11 amino acids. The CDR3 bases are TGTGCCAACCGGGACAGGGGAGGCTACACCTTC. It yields the protein CANRDRGGYTF.

The chain has TRBV6-5 and TRBJ2-2; D is ambiguous. The CDR3 length is 15 residues. V gave up 6 bases and J gave up 4 bases, with 15 bases separating them. CDR1 is MNHEY and CDR2 is SVGAGI in the germline V gene. CDR3: CASRVTQTTTGELFF. The CDR3 region has the DNA TGTGCCAGCAGGGTCACACAGACAACCACCGGGGAGCTGTTTTTT.

This chain links TRBV5-1 with TRBJ2-7; 8 nucleotides match TRBD2. CDR1 and CDR2 from the germline V gene are SGHRS and YFSETQ. V gave up 0 bases and J gave up 3 bases; unmatched junction bases: 5. The CDR3 loop spans 15 amino acids. CDR3 protein: CASSLAGGANYEQYF. The CDR3 DNA reads as TGCGCCAGCAGCTTGGCCGGGGGGGCGAACTACGAGCAGTACTTC.

The V and J genes are TRBV5-1 and TRBJ2-1; TRBD2 agrees at 7 bases. Germline CDR1 reads SGHRS; CDR2 reads YFSETQ. The CDR3 covers 15 residues. Trimming took 4 bases from V and 7 from J; bases not matched to a gene: 11. CDR3 DNA sequence: TGCGCCAGCAGCCCGACTAGCTTCTGGGGTAATGAGCAGTTCTTC. This sequence encodes CASSPTSFWGNEQFF.

The V and J genes are TRBV7-6 and TRBJ1-6, with D uncertain. V was shortened by 1 base and J by 9 bases, with 19 bases between the two germline ends. CDR3 length equals 17 residues. In germline, CDR1 is SGHVS, CDR2 FNYEAQ. The CDR3 spells CASSLGPAGRSGSPLHF. CDR3 nucleotide sequence: TGTGCCAGCAGCTTAGGTCCGGCGGGTCGGAGCGGTTCACCCCTCCACTTT. Using reference TRBV7-6 and TRBJ1-6 for the parts outside the CDR3, the full variable domain is GAGVSQSPRYKVTKRGQDVALRCDPISGHVSLYWYRQALGQGPEFLTYFNYEAQQDKSGLPNDRFSAERPEGSISTLTIQRTEQRDSAMYRCASSLGPAGRSGSPLHFGNGTRLTVT.

The chain links TRBV28 to TRBJ1-5; 7 bases match TRBD1. V trimming: 6 bases; J trimming: 3 bases; junction bases outside the gene matches: 11. Per germline, CDR1 MDHEN and CDR2 SYDVKM. This CDR3 is 16 amino acids long. CDR3 bases: TGTGCCAGCAGATCGGGACAGCGTCTTTCCAATCAGCCCCAGCATTTT. This translates into CASRSGQRLSNQPQHF.

The rearrangement links TRBV27 to TRBJ1-6; D not resolved. Trimming removed 8 bases from V and 5 bases from J, with 7 bases in between. Per germline, CDR1 MNHEY and CDR2 SMNVEV (reference sequence). The CDR3 covers 12 residues. The CDR3 nucleotides read TGTGCCAGCCGGGAGCATAATTCACCCCTCCACTTT. Residues: CASREHNSPLHF.

The chain carries TRBV11-2 and TRBJ1-2, with 9 bases lining up with TRBD1. V gave up 3 bases and J gave up 8 bases; unmatched junction bases: 7. This CDR3 has 14 residues. Germline values: CDR1 SGHAT, CDR2 FQNNGV. The CDR3 DNA reads TGTGCCAGCAGCTTCGGGACAGGGCGGTCGGGCTACACCTTC. This gives the protein CASSFGTGRSGYTF.

V and J are TRBV3-1 (or the pseudogene TRBV3-2) and TRBJ2-7, with D possibly matching TRBD2 (6 bases). CDR3 length: 14 amino acids. CDR1 and CDR2 from the germline V gene are LGHDT and YNNKEL (reference sequence). The V and J ends lost 4 bases and 3 bases respectively, with 13 bases between them. CDR3 in amino acids: CASSPGTLVYEQYF. CDR3 DNA sequence: TGTGCCAGCAGCCCCGGGACTCTCGTCTACGAGCAGTACTTC.

V is TRBV3-1 (or the pseudogene TRBV3-2) and J is TRBJ1-2; D is ambiguous. Looked up from germline, CDR1 is LGHDT and CDR2 is YNNKEL (reference sequence). The CDR3 sequence is 13 residues long. With 4 bases removed from V and 6 bases from J, the gap between germline ends came to 12 bases. CDR3 sequence reads: CASSRLIGDGYTF. For the CDR3, the DNA is TGTGCCAGCAGCCGCCTGATCGGGGATGGCTACACCTTC.

The gene calls are TRBV28 and TRBJ1-5, with TRBD1 as a possible D gene (6 bases). The V gene's germline CDR1 is MDHEN and CDR2 SYDVKM. There are 17 residues in the CDR3. The V and J ends lost 6 bases and 4 bases respectively, with 22 bases between them. The CDR3 DNA reads as TGTGCCAGCAGCGCCGGCGGGGGGCAGACACTTAATCAGCCCCAGCATTTT. Its protein product is CASSAGGGQTLNQPQHF.

The genes are TRBV20-1 and TRBJ2-2, with TRBD1 matching 9 bases. Germline V gene sequence: CDR1 DFQATT, CDR2 SNEGSKA (reference sequence). The CDR3 consists of 16 residues. V lost 3 bases to trimming and J lost 1 base; unmatched junction nucleotides: 6. The CDR3 DNA reads as TGCAGTGCTAGTCCCCCGGACAGGGGGAACACCGGGGAGCTGTTTTTT. Amino acid sequence: CSASPPDRGNTGELFF.

The chain carries TRBV27 and TRBJ1-3; no firm D call. With 6 bases removed from V and 1 base from J, the gap between germline ends came to 7 bases. Germline V lookup: CDR1 MNHEY, CDR2 SMNVEV (reference sequence). The CDR3 runs to 13 residues. In DNA form, the CDR3 reads TGTGCCAGCAGCCAGTCTTCTGGAAACACCATATATTTT. It specifies CASSQSSGNTIYF.

The chain couples TRBV28 to TRBJ1-1; D not resolved. Trimming took off 5 bases at V and 5 bases at J, with 9 bases between the two ends. The CDR3 consists of 12 residues. Germline V gene sequence: CDR1 MDHEN, CDR2 SYDVKM. CDR3 DNA sequence: TGTGCCAGCAGTCACCCGCGGACTGAAGCTTTCTTT. Translated: CASSHPRTEAFF.

The V and J genes are TRBV29-1 and TRBJ1-2; 11 bases line up with TRBD1. The germline gives CDR1 SQVTM, CDR2 ANQGSEA. CDR3 length equals 11 residues. In DNA form, the CDR3 reads TGCAGTGGACAGGGGGCGAGTGGCTACACCTTC. Translating it yields CSGQGASGYTF.

The J gene is TRBJ1-4, the V gene TRBV6-5, with D unresolved. The V end lost 6 bases, the J end lost 4 bases, and 15 bases lay between the germline ends. The CDR3 spans 15 residues. Looked up from germline, CDR1 is MNHEY and CDR2 is SVGAGI. CDR3 sequence (DNA): TGTGCCAGCAGGGACTCCGGCAGTTATAATGAAAAACTGTTTTTT. Protein product: CASRDSGSYNEKLFF.

CDR3: CASRRQHNSPLHF. CDR3 bases: TGTGCCAGCAGAAGACAGCATAATTCACCCCTCCACTTT. The gene calls are TRBV28 and TRBJ1-6, with a tentative D call TRBD1 (5 bases). The CDR3 has 13 amino acids. CDR1 MDHEN and CDR2 SYDVKM come from the germline V gene. V lost 6 bases and J lost 5, with 8 bases in between.

The V call is TRBV6-5, the J call TRBJ2-2; D is unresolved. Trimming left V 0 bases short and J 1 base short, with 6 bases between. The CDR3 runs 15 residues. The germline gives CDR1 MNHEY, CDR2 SVGAGI. In DNA form, the CDR3 reads TGTGCCAGCAGTTACTCGCGAAAGAACACCGGGGAGCTGTTTTTT. Translation: CASSYSRKNTGELFF.

V is TRBV7-8 and J is TRBJ1-4; D call uncertain. In germline, CDR1 is SGHVS, CDR2 FQNEAQ. V gave up 0 bases and J gave up 0 bases, with 8 bases separating them. CDR3 size: 16 residues. The CDR3 nucleotides read TGTGCCAGCAGCTTAGCCAGGTTTACAACTAATGAAAAACTGTTTTTT. This sequence encodes CASSLARFTTNEKLFF. Full variable domain (rest looked up from reference TRBV7-8 and TRBJ1-4): GAGVSQSPRYKVAKRGQDVALRCDPISGHVSLFWYQQALGQGPEFLTYFQNEAQLDKSGLPSDRFFAERPEGSVSTLKIQRTQQEDSAVYLCASSLARFTTNEKLFFGSGTQLSVL.

The chain is built from TRBV30 and TRBJ2-3, with a tentative D call TRBD2 (5 bases). The germline V gene encodes CDR1 GTSNPN and CDR2 SVGIG (reference sequence). This CDR3 is built from 16 residues. V was cut by 4 bases and J by 2 bases, with 19 bases left in between. CDR3 sequence: CAWNRERWSDTDTQYF. As DNA, the CDR3 is TGTGCCTGGAATAGAGAGCGGTGGTCGGACACAGATACGCAGTATTTT.

The rearrangement links TRBV7-2 to TRBJ2-1, with 9 bases fitting TRBD2. The CDR3 contains 17 residues. Germline CDR1 is SGHTA and CDR2 is FQGNSA. The V segment lost 1 base and the J segment 5 bases; nucleotides outside the gene matches: 9. The CDR3 DNA is TGTGCCAGCAGCTTAGAGTTCGCGGGGGGGCCCAACAATGAGCAGTTCTTC. Translating it yields CASSLEFAGGPNNEQFF.

V is TRBV11-2 and J is TRBJ1-6; the D gene is possibly TRBD1 (5 bases). CDR3 size: 14 residues. The germline CDR1 and CDR2 sequences are SGHAT and FQNNGV. Trimming stripped 1 base from V and 10 bases from J, with 11 bases between. Here the CDR3 DNA reads TGTGCCAGCAGCTTAGCGGCGGGGCAGTCACCCCTCCACTTT. This codes for CASSLAAGQSPLHF. Supplemented by reference TRBV11-2 and TRBJ1-6, the full variable domain reads EAGVAQSPRYKIIEKRQSVAFWCNPISGHATLYWYQQILGQGPKLLIQFQNNGVVDDSQLPKDRFSAERLKGVDSTLKIQPAKLEDSAVYLCASSLAAGQSPLHFGNGTRLTVT.

This clone is a singleton in its sample. The chain is built from TRBV5-1 and TRBJ2-7; 7 nucleotides match TRBD1. This CDR3 comprises 14 residues. Germline CDR1 SGHRS, CDR2 YFSETQ. V lost 4 bases, J lost 7 bases, and 11 bases stayed unmatched. The DNA for the CDR3 is TGCGCCAGCAGCCCGGCGACAGGGCTGGAAGAGCAGTACTTC. It specifies CASSPATGLEEQYF.

CDR3 residues: CASSLELSSGYWQFF. The CDR3 DNA reads TGTGCCAGCAGCTTGGAATTGTCTAGCGGCTATTGGCAGTTCTTC. The chain joins TRBV5-5 to TRBJ2-1; 7 bases match TRBD2. With 0 bases clipped from V and 12 bases from J, the junction kept 12 bases outside the gene matches. Germline CDR1 reads SGHKS; CDR2 reads YYEKEE (reference sequence). The CDR3 runs 15 residues. Full variable domain (missing parts from reference TRBV5-5 and TRBJ2-1): DAGVTQSPTHLIKTRGQQVTLRCSPISGHKSVSWYQQVLGQGPQFIFQYYEKEERGRGNFPDRFSARQFPNYSSELNVNALLLGDSALYLCASSLELSSGYWQFFGPGTRLTVL.

The chain has TRBV7-3 and TRBJ2-2; tentatively, D is TRBD1 (6 bases). CDR3 length: 17 residues. Germline V CDR1 and CDR2: SGHTA, FQGTGA. The germline V and J ends were trimmed by 2 bases and 0 bases, with 13 bases remaining between them. The CDR3 loop reads CASSLSRDTANTGELFF. The CDR3 DNA is TGTGCCAGCAGCTTATCCCGGGACACAGCGAACACCGGGGAGCTGTTTTTT.

This rearrangement joins TRBV1 to TRBJ2-2; the D call in the table, TRBD2, was not verified against the DNA. TRBV1 is given as a pseudogene. The CDR3 extends over 15 amino acids. Here the CDR3 reads CTSSQAPSRVGELFF. The CDR3 nucleotides are TGCACCAGCAGCCAAGCTCCCAGTCGGGTCGGGGAGCTGTTTTTT.

The chain joins TRBV28 to TRBJ1-6; no reliable D call. Trimming left V 5 bases short and J 10 bases short, with 15 bases between. The CDR3 extends over 14 amino acids. Germline V gives CDR1 MDHEN, CDR2 SYDVKM. CDR3 nucleotides: TGTGCCAGCAGTAAGGAGGCGGTGGGGTCACCCCTCCACTTT. Its translation is CASSKEAVGSPLHF.

CDR3 sequence (DNA): TGTGCCATCAGTGAAGGACAGAGCAATCAGCCCCAGCATTTT. Encoded protein: CAISEGQSNQPQHF. This rearrangement joins TRBV10-3 to TRBJ1-5; maybe TRBD1 (6 bases). The CDR3 consists of 14 residues. Per germline, CDR1 ENHRY and CDR2 SYGVKD. With 3 bases removed from V and 1 base from J, the gap between germline ends came to 7 bases.

V usage is TRBV27 and J usage is TRBJ1-2, with a weak D call TRBD1 (6 bases). The V gene's germline CDR1 is MNHEY and CDR2 SMNVEV (reference sequence). CDR3 length: 15 residues. V lost 6 bases, J lost 3 bases, and 17 bases lay in between. CDR3 nucleotides: TGTGCCAGCAGCTACACCCGAACAGGGTACTATGGCTACACCTTC. Translation gives CASSYTRTGYYGYTF.

The chain carries TRBV11-2 and TRBJ2-3, with a tentative D call TRBD2 (7 bases). CDR3 size: 17 residues. CDR1 and CDR2 from the germline V gene are SGHAT and FQNNGV. V shed 2 bases and J shed 5 bases, with 20 bases lying between them. The CDR3 region is CASSLRGGAVIEDTQYF. In nucleotides, the CDR3 is TGTGCCAGCAGCTTAAGAGGGGGGGCCGTCATTGAAGATACGCAGTATTTT.